This is a list of T cell receptor beta chains from one sample in a study of shared clonotypes between healthy human individuals. Some clones are missing from TCRdb's copy, which holds only in-frame ones; the method was immunoSEQ multiplex PCR. This sample has about 1.5 million clones; under 99% occur once, and the top ten carry about 0.45%. What was sequenced was naive CD4+ T cells sorted from blood. The source of these receptors is a man younger than 40 in good health. The CDR3 runs from the conserved cysteine through the conserved F or W. A D gene is named only where the DNA matches it firmly. Size tells how often a clone was seen (once, few, many) or the class of an expanded clone, and some rows leave it out.

DNA,CDR3,D,V,J,size
TGTGCCAGCAGTCCCCAGCAGGGACAGGTAATCAATCAGCCCCAGCATTTT,CASSPQQGQVINQPQHF,TRBD1,TRBV28,TRBJ1-5,NA
TGTGCCAGCAGTGTGACTAGCCGGAGCTCCTACGAGCAGTACTTC,CASSVTSRSSYEQYF,TRBD2,TRBV2,TRBJ2-7,NA
TGTGCCAGCAGTAAGACAGGGAGGGAAGTTCAGCCCCAGCATTTT,CASSKTGREVQPQHF,TRBD1,TRBV6-5,TRBJ1-5,once
TGTGCCAGCAGCTTTCAGATCCACTACGAGCAGTACTTC,CASSFQIHYEQYF,NA,TRBV27,TRBJ2-7,NA
TGCAGCGTTCTCCCTGAAGCTTTCTTT,CSVLPEAFF,NA,TRBV29-1,TRBJ1-1,NA
TGTGCCAGCAGCAAGATAATACGCCATGGTGATGAGCAGTTCTTC,CASSKIIRHGDEQFF,NA,TRBV21-1,TRBJ2-1,NA
TGTGCCAGCAGTCCACTCCTAGACTATGGCTACACCTTC,CASSPLLDYGYTF,NA,TRBV6-6,TRBJ1-2,once
TGTGCCAGACCCCGGTGGGACAGGGGTTTACGCGAGCAGTACTTC,CARPRWDRGLREQYF,TRBD1,TRBV27,TRBJ2-7,NA
TGTGCCAGCAGCGTGGGGGGACTGGTACGGACCAATGAGCAGTTCTTC,CASSVGGLVRTNEQFF,NA,TRBV9,TRBJ2-1,NA
TGTGCCAGTTTGGGAATTGAAAGCTCCTACGAGCAGTACTTC,CASLGIESSYEQYF,NA,TRBV28,TRBJ2-7,NA
TGTGCCAGCAGTTCCACCACGACAGCCTCCACAGATACGCAGTATTTT,CASSSTTTASTDTQYF,NA,TRBV5-4,TRBJ2-3,NA
TGTGCCAGCAGTGAGACAGTTAACTATGGCTACACCTTC,CASSETVNYGYTF,NA,TRBV2,TRBJ1-2,NA
TGCAGCGGGCAGGGTAGCGGGGGCCCTAGCACAGATACGCAGTATTTT,CSGQGSGGPSTDTQYF,TRBD2,TRBV29-1,TRBJ2-3,NA
TGTGCCATCAGTCTCGAGCGGGAGAGCGAGCAGTACTTC,CAISLERESEQYF,TRBD2,TRBV10-3,TRBJ2-7,NA
TGTGCCAGCAGCCAAGAAAAACAGGACCGACTAGGGGCCTACAATGAGCAGTTCTTC,CASSQEKQDRLGAYNEQFF,NA,TRBV4-2,TRBJ2-1,NA
TGTGCCAGCAGCTTAATTGGAGATAAGGACTATGGCTACACCTTC,CASSLIGDKDYGYTF,NA,TRBV7-9,TRBJ1-2,NA
TGTGCCAGCAGTGGACAGGGGAACATTCAGTACTTC,CASSGQGNIQYF,TRBD1,TRBV2,TRBJ2-4,NA
TGTGCCAGCTCACTAGCTGGGAACCAAGAGACCCAGTACTTC,CASSLAGNQETQYF,NA,TRBV18,TRBJ2-5,NA
TGTGCCAGCAGTTCGGGACTAGCGCAACACAATGAGCAGTTCTTC,CASSSGLAQHNEQFF,TRBD2,TRBV27,TRBJ2-1,NA
TGTGCCACCAGGGGGGCGGGCACCTTC,CATRGAGTF,NA,TRBV15,TRBJ1-2,NA
TGTGCCAGCAGCGTATCGGGACAGGGGTACACCGGGGAGCTGTTTTTT,CASSVSGQGYTGELFF,TRBD1,TRBV9,TRBJ2-2,NA
TGTGCCAGCAGCTTAGTTTCAGGGGTCAATGAGCAGTTCTTC,CASSLVSGVNEQFF,NA,TRBV7-2,TRBJ2-1,NA
TGTGCCAGCAGTTTATTGGGTCTGGCCGGGGAGCTGTTTTTT,CASSLLGLAGELFF,NA,TRBV27,TRBJ2-2,NA
TGCAGCGTCGGGGCTCGCAACGAGCAGTACTTC,CSVGARNEQYF,NA,TRBV29-1,TRBJ2-7,once
TGTGCCAGCATAGGGCCGAGCCCTGAAGCTTTCTTT,CASIGPSPEAFF,NA,TRBV5-8,TRBJ1-1,once
TGTGCCAGCAGCTTGGGCGGGAGGGCTAATGAGCAGTTCTTC,CASSLGGRANEQFF,TRBD2,TRBV7-2,TRBJ2-1,NA
TGCGCCAGCAGCTTGTTGCAGTTACCCTCCTACGAGCAGTACTTC,CASSLLQLPSYEQYF,NA,TRBV5-1,TRBJ2-7,NA
TGTGCCAGCAGCTCCTACGCTGAGCAGTTCTTC,CASSSYAEQFF,NA,TRBV5-6,TRBJ2-1,NA
TGTGCCAGCAGTGATTTGGGTCCTGGAAACACCATATATTTT,CASSDLGPGNTIYF,NA,TRBV2,TRBJ1-3,NA
TGTGCCAGCTCACACCGGGACAGCGACTACACCTTC,CASSHRDSDYTF,TRBD1,TRBV18,TRBJ1-2,NA
TGTGCCTGGAACCAGAGGGATGAGCAGTTCTTC,CAWNQRDEQFF,NA,TRBV30,TRBJ2-1,once